This passage covers 30 T cell receptor beta chains from one sample sequenced in a study of OX40 agonist ivuxolimab in advanced cancers. Using immunoSEQ multiplex PCR, the repertoire was profiled, and TCRdb retains in-frame clones only, with some absent. The table records roughly 70,000 clones, 85% of them present only once. The input for sequencing was CD4+ or CD8+ T cells sorted from blood, taken in a trial of the OX40 agonist ivuxolimab. All receptors come from an adult with an advanced solid tumor such as melanoma, head and neck, liver or kidney cancer.

The chain couples TRBV7-2 to TRBJ2-5; 8 nucleotides match TRBD2. The CDR3 extends over 16 amino acids. V shed 0 bases, J shed 9 bases, and the junction held 12 bases outside the gene matches. Looked up from germline, CDR1 is SGHTA and CDR2 is FQGNSA. CDR3 nucleotides: TGTGCCAGCAGCTTAGCGCTACTAGCGGACAAGAGGGCCCAGTACTTC. Amino acids: CASSLALLADKRAQYF.

Comments on this clone: One junction end does not reproduce the germline sequence, and a read error may be involved. The chain employs TRBV7-7 and TRBJ2-1, with TRBD2 matching over 8 bases. The CDR3 runs 15 residues. Germline V CDR1 and CDR2: SSHAT, FNYEAQ (reference sequence). The CDR3 bases are TGTGCTAGCAGCTTACTAGCGGTCATGGGGAATGAGCAGTTCTTC. It codes for CASSLLAVMGNEQFF.

The chain joins TRBV5-4 to TRBJ2-3; 8 bases align to TRBD1. The CDR3 has 15 amino acids. The trim removed 0 bases at V and 3 bases at J, leaving 3 bases unmatched. Germline CDR1 SGHNT, CDR2 YYREEE (reference sequence). The CDR3 reads CASSLAGGRTDTQYF. The CDR3 DNA follows: TGTGCCAGCAGCTTGGCAGGGGGCAGGACAGATACGCAGTATTTT.

Written as DNA, the CDR3 is TGTGCCAGCAGTCCTAGCGGAAGGAGTTTAACAGATACGCAGTATTTT. Translating it yields CASSPSGRSLTDTQYF. This rearrangement joins TRBV7-9 to TRBJ2-3; 7 nucleotides match TRBD2. The length of the CDR3 is 16 residues. Germline CDR1 and CDR2: SEHNR and FQNEAQ (reference sequence). V gave up 6 bases and J gave up 3 bases; unmatched junction bases: 12. The complete variable domain, with remaining parts taken from reference TRBV7-9 and TRBJ2-3, reads DTGVSQNPRHKITKRGQNVTFRCDPISEHNRLYWYRQTLGQGPEFLTYFQNEAQLEKSRLLSDRFSAERPKGSFSTLEIQRTEQGDSAMYLCASSPSGRSLTDTQYFGPGTRLTVL.

This clone was seen just once. The chain joins TRBV28 to TRBJ1-5; 7 bases match TRBD1. CDR1 and CDR2 from the germline V gene are MDHEN and SYDVKM. The CDR3 extends over 14 amino acids. Trimming at V came to 6 bases and at J to 6 bases, leaving 8 bases not matched to a gene. The CDR3 region is CASSPQGRIQPQHF. As DNA, the CDR3 is TGTGCCAGCAGCCCACAGGGGCGGATTCAGCCCCAGCATTTT.

The chain couples TRBV15 to TRBJ2-3; D possibly corresponds to TRBD1 (6 bases). The CDR3 has 17 residues. Germline-derived CDR1 and CDR2 are LNHNV and YYDKDF (reference sequence). V was cut by 9 bases and J by 3 bases, with 25 bases left in between. CDR3 loop: CATSLLQSGVRTDTQYF. The CDR3 DNA reads as TGTGCCACTAGTCTACTACAATCAGGGGTGAGGACAGATACGCAGTATTTT.

The chain uses TRBV18 and TRBJ2-7; D not resolved. The CDR3 has 12 amino acids. Deletions cut 6 bases from V and 5 bases from J, with 11 bases between. Per the germline V gene, CDR1 is KGHSH and CDR2 is LQKENI. CDR3: CASSPSGDEQYF. As DNA, the CDR3 is TGTGCCAGCTCCCCCAGTGGGGACGAGCAGTACTTC. The full variable domain, rest sourced from reference TRBV18 and TRBJ2-7, is NAGVMQNPRHLVRRRGQEARLRCSPMKGHSHVYWYRQLPEEGLKFMVYLQKENIIDESGMPKERFSAEFPKEGPSILRIQQVVRGDSAAYFCASSPSGDEQYFGPGTRLTVT.

The genes are TRBV5-4 and TRBJ1-2; D not certain. Looked up from germline, CDR1 is SGHNT and CDR2 is YYREEE (reference sequence). Trimming stripped 0 bases from V and 0 bases from J, with 6 bases between. There are 14 residues in the CDR3. In DNA form, the CDR3 reads TGTGCCAGCAGCTTGGCCACAGCTAACTATGGCTACACCTTC. Translated, it gives CASSLATANYGYTF. Supplemented by reference TRBV5-4 and TRBJ1-2, the full variable domain reads ETGVTQSPTHLIKTRGQQVTLRCSSQSGHNTVSWYQQALGQGPQFIFQYYREEENGRGNFPPRFSGLQFPNYSSELNVNALELDDSALYLCASSLATANYGYTFGSGTRLTVV.

This clone showed up just once. This chain connects TRBV28 to TRBJ1-1, with no clear D. V was cut by 2 bases and J by 1 base, with 14 bases left in between. CDR3 size: 16 residues. CDR1 MDHEN and CDR2 SYDVKM come from the germline V gene. The CDR3 nucleotides read TGTGCCAGCAGTTTAATAGGAAGGGCCTCGAACACTGAAGCTTTCTTT. Its protein is CASSLIGRASNTEAFF.

The CDR3 DNA follows: TGTGCCAGCAGGAGGGCCCTCGTCGGGGACTTCCACTCTGGAAACACCATATATTTT. Translation: CASRRALVGDFHSGNTIYF. The chain recombines TRBV13 with TRBJ1-3, with D possibly TRBD1 on 5 matching bases. CDR3 length equals 19 residues. From germline, CDR1 is PRHDT and CDR2 FYEKMQ (reference sequence). V was shortened by 6 bases and J by 0 bases, with 24 bases between the two germline ends.

The chain has TRBV7-8 and TRBJ2-7; D perhaps matches TRBD2 (6 bases). Deletions cut 4 bases from V and 0 bases from J, with 22 bases between. Germline V CDR1 and CDR2: SGHVS, FQNEAQ. The CDR3 length is 18 residues. The CDR3 protein is CASSSATQRATTSYEQYF. Here the CDR3 DNA reads TGTGCCAGCAGCTCCGCGACTCAGCGGGCCACCACCTCCTACGAGCAGTACTTC.

V and J are TRBV28 and TRBJ2-1; D possibly corresponds to TRBD2 (7 bases). The CDR3 is made up of 15 amino acids. Trimming pared 5 bases from V and 7 bases from J, leaving 18 bases between. Germline CDR1 MDHEN, CDR2 SYDVKM. The CDR3 sequence is CASSAHPGGVNEQFF. Here the CDR3 DNA reads TGTGCCAGCAGTGCCCACCCGGGGGGCGTAAATGAGCAGTTCTTC. The variable domain in full, completed from reference TRBV28 and TRBJ2-1, reads DVKVTQSSRYLVKRTGEKVFLECVQDMDHENMFWYRQDPGLGLRLIYFSYDVKMKEKGDIPEGYSVSREKKERFSLILESASTNQTSMYLCASSAHPGGVNEQFFGPGTRLTVL.

V is TRBV29-1 and J is TRBJ2-1; D remains ambiguous. Trimming removed 4 bases at V and 0 bases at J, with 7 bases between. The germline gives CDR1 SQVTM, CDR2 ANQGSEA. The CDR3 spans 13 residues. CDR3: CSVGESSYNEQFF. For the CDR3, the DNA is TGCAGCGTTGGTGAGAGCTCCTACAATGAGCAGTTCTTC.

The J gene is TRBJ2-3, the V gene TRBV19, with 11 bases matching TRBD2. Germline CDR1 is LNHDA and CDR2 is SQIVND (reference sequence). After removal of 6 bases from V and 2 bases from J, the junction contained 4 bases not matched to a gene. The CDR3 has 15 amino acids. The CDR3 DNA reads as TGTGCCAGTAGGGGACTAGCGGATTACACAGATACGCAGTATTTT. This codes for CASRGLADYTDTQYF.

This sequence joins TRBV7-2 and TRBJ2-6; D remains ambiguous. V lost 3 bases and J 4 bases, leaving 4 bases between the germline ends. CDR1 SGHTA and CDR2 FQGNSA come from the germline V gene. This CDR3 is 13 amino acids long. DNA of the CDR3: TGTGCCAGCAGCTTTTACGGGGCCAACGTCCTGACTTTC. This gives the protein CASSFYGANVLTF.

The gene calls are TRBV6-5 and TRBJ2-5; D perhaps matches TRBD2 (6 bases). The V gene's germline CDR1 is MNHEY and CDR2 SVGAGI. The CDR3 covers 14 residues. Trimming left V 2 bases short and J 2 bases short, with 9 bases between. As DNA, the CDR3 is TGTGCCAGCAGTTACGCGGGGCAACAAGAGACCCAGTACTTC. Translated: CASSYAGQQETQYF.

CDR3 residues: CASSYRDRGTDTQYF. For the CDR3, the DNA is TGTGCCAGCAGTTACCGGGACAGGGGGACAGATACGCAGTATTTT. The V call is TRBV2, the J call TRBJ2-3, with 11 positions matching TRBD1. The CDR3 is 15 amino acids. Germline loops: CDR1 SNHLY, CDR2 FYNNEI. V gave up 5 bases and J gave up 3 bases; unmatched junction bases: 4.

The rearrangement joins TRBV7-2 to TRBJ2-6; TRBD2 aligns across 7 bases. With V trimmed by 5 bases and J by 2 bases, 6 bases remained unmatched. This CDR3 region has 16 residues. CDR1 is SGHTA, CDR2 FQGNSA, per germline. CDR3 region: CASSTSGGAGANVLTF. DNA of the CDR3: TGTGCCAGCAGCACGTCGGGGGGAGCTGGGGCCAACGTCCTGACTTTC.

V usage is TRBV18 and J usage is TRBJ2-7, with D possibly being TRBD1 (5 bases). V gave up 3 bases and J gave up 5 bases, with 14 bases separating them. This CDR3 comprises 14 residues. CDR1 and CDR2 (germline): KGHSH, LQKENI. The CDR3, as DNA: TGTGCCAGCTCACCTTCTGGGGCGAGAGACGAGCAGTACTTC. Translated, it gives CASSPSGARDEQYF.

The chain uses TRBV6-1 and TRBJ2-6, with 7 bases that match TRBD1. This CDR3 region has 15 residues. V shed 11 bases, J shed 2 bases, and the junction held 9 bases outside the gene matches. CDR1 and CDR2 (germline): MNHNS, SASEGT. In DNA, the CDR3 is TGTGCCGGCAAGACAGGGACCCCTGGGGCCAACGTCCTGACTTTC. As protein: CAGKTGTPGANVLTF.

This clone was detected only a few times. The chain joins TRBV6-6 to TRBJ1-2; the match to TRBD1 covers 7 bases. The CDR3 is 12 residues long. Germline values: CDR1 MNHNY, CDR2 SVGAGI (reference sequence). The J segment lost 4 bases and the V segment lost 8 bases, leaving 4 bases of the junction unmatched. CDR3 nucleotide sequence: TGTGCCAGCTACAGGGGTAGCTATGGCTACACCTTC. Translating gives CASYRGSYGYTF.

This clone was counted once. The rearrangement uses TRBV7-2 and TRBJ2-7; 10 bases are a match to TRBD2. Germline CDR1 and CDR2: SGHTA and FQGNSA. The CDR3 length is 15 residues. V lost 4 bases and J lost 2; bases outside the gene matches: 5. CDR3 region: CASSWGTSETYEQYF. Here the CDR3 DNA reads TGTGCCAGCAGCTGGGGGACTAGCGAGACCTACGAGCAGTACTTC.

The rearrangement joins TRBV5-1 to TRBJ1-5; perhaps TRBD1 as D (6 bases). Germline V gene lookup returns CDR1 SGHRS and CDR2 YFSETQ. Trimming took off 0 bases at V and 0 bases at J, with 10 bases between the two ends. This CDR3 comprises 16 residues. CDR3 sequence: CASSLDRADSNQPQHF. The CDR3 DNA sequence: TGCGCCAGCAGCTTGGACAGGGCCGATAGCAATCAGCCCCAGCATTTT.

This clone was detected a few times. One end of the junction is discordant with germline, which a read error may explain. The rearrangement links TRBV5-1 to TRBJ2-7, with 9 bases identical to TRBD1. CDR1 and CDR2 from the germline V gene are SGHRS and YFSETQ. The length of the CDR3 is 14 residues. In DNA, the CDR3 is TGTGCCAGCAGCCCTACAGGGGGCAGCTACGAGCAGTACTTC. Protein product: CASSPTGGSYEQYF. Supplemented by reference TRBV5-1 and TRBJ2-7, the full variable domain reads KAGVTQTPRYLIKTRGQQVTLSCSPISGHRSVSWYQQTPGQGLQFLFEYFSETQRNKGNFPGRFSGRQFSNSRSEMNVSTLELGDSALYLCASSPTGGSYEQYFGPGTRLTVT.

The CDR3 protein is CASSQEYSTYEQYF. CDR3 DNA sequence: TGCGCCAGCAGCCAAGAGTACAGCACCTACGAGCAGTACTTC. This chain joins TRBV4-3 and TRBJ2-7; D is unclear. V lost 0 bases to trimming and J lost 2 bases, with 8 bases between them. CDR1 is LGHNA and CDR2 is YSLEER in the germline V gene. This CDR3 is built from 14 residues.

This chain uses TRBV10-3 with TRBJ1-2; 8 nucleotides align to TRBD1. The CDR3 has 16 residues. Germline CDR1 is ENHRY and CDR2 is SYGVKD. The junction had 12 bases not matched to a gene; V was cut back by 9 bases and J by 0 bases. CDR3 protein: CAIFQGASGTNYGYTF. In nucleotides, the CDR3 is TGTGCCATTTTCCAGGGGGCGAGTGGAACTAACTATGGCTACACCTTC.

The chain carries TRBV7-9 and TRBJ1-4; 7 positions match TRBD1. This CDR3 is built from 13 residues. Losses at the gene ends were 5 bases for V and 6 bases for J; bases not matched to a gene: 3. Germline loops: CDR1 SEHNR, CDR2 FQNEAQ (reference sequence). This CDR3 is CASSAQGDEKLFF. CDR3 nucleotides: TGTGCCAGCAGCGCTCAGGGGGATGAAAAACTGTTTTTT. The whole variable domain, remainder taken from reference TRBV7-9 and TRBJ1-4, is DTGVSQNPRHKITKRGQNVTFRCDPISEHNRLYWYRQTLGQGPEFLTYFQNEAQLEKSRLLSDRFSAERPKGSFSTLEIQRTEQGDSAMYLCASSAQGDEKLFFGSGTQLSVL.

The J gene is TRBJ2-3, the V gene TRBV19; D gene ambiguous. Per the germline V gene, CDR1 is LNHDA and CDR2 is SQIVND (reference sequence). V lost 6 bases and J lost 2, with 12 bases in between. CDR3 size: 14 residues. In DNA form, the CDR3 reads TGTGCCAGTAGGGTACCCGGGCCCACAGATACGCAGTATTTT. It yields the protein CASRVPGPTDTQYF.

Turning to this clone: A read error may produce the germline difference seen at one junction end. This sequence joins TRBV9 and TRBJ2-1, with TRBD2 as a possible D gene (6 bases). Germline values: CDR1 SGDLS, CDR2 YYNGEE. CDR3 length: 17 residues. The CDR3 DNA is TGTGCCAGCAGCGTCAAGAACCGACTAGACAGCTACGATGAGCAGTTCTTC. It yields the protein CASSVKNRLDSYDEQFF.

V is TRBV5-1 and J is TRBJ1-4; a weak D match, TRBD1 (6 bases). Germline V gene data show CDR1 as SGHRS and CDR2 as YFSETQ. The CDR3 consists of 14 residues. V lost 0 bases to trimming and J lost 7 bases, with 10 bases between them. CDR3 region: CASSLGTDAEKLFF. The CDR3 DNA sequence: TGCGCCAGCAGCTTGGGGACAGACGCTGAAAAACTGTTTTTT.